This entry concerns a single T cell receptor beta chain. Its target is unknown. Germline-derived CDR1 and CDR2 are SGHVS and FQNEAQ. The CDR3 sequence is 15 residues long. Trimming shortened V by 8 bases and J by 8 bases, and 22 bases separated the two germline ends. This sample was taken from a study of identical twins. Template switching added a universal primer site; cDNA carried unique molecular identifiers. Via MiXCR, TCRdb re-called the 5' RACE reads, giving one row per CDR3 protein. The sample lists under 250,000 distinct CDR3 sequences, approximately 6.8% occurring once. Notes on the study in general: Modeled out-of-frame TCR alpha sharing in monozygotic twins fell below observed levels. Invariant populations such as MAIT and iNKT cells could partly muddle zero-insertion analyses.

This sample also appeared in a second study, on yellow fever vaccine responses in identical twins.

This chain uses TRBV7-8 with TRBJ2-1; no reliable D call. The material sequenced was CD8+ T cells sorted from blood. This sequence was found in a woman under 30 in good health. The CDR3 loop is CASSDYEVPRDEQFF. The CDR3 DNA reads TGTGCCAGCTCCGATTATGAGGTTCCGCGAGATGAGCAGTTCTTC.